Ten or more counts support the clone carrying this T cell receptor beta chain. What it binds is unknown. The CDR3 contains 13 residues. Trimming took 1 base from V and 1 from J, leaving 6 bases between them. Germline V gene data show CDR1 as DFQATT and CDR2 as SNEGSKA (reference sequence). This record comes from a study of T cells after yellow fever vaccination. TCRdb reprocessed the 5' RACE reads via MiXCR and lists one record per CDR3 protein. The repertoire has hundreds of thousands of distinct CDR3 sequences, about 12% of them found once; the top ten carry about 15%. Findings and limits, study-wide: Booster sampling recovered most clones from primary vaccination (less than 97% CD4, 80% to 90% CD8). The CD4 compartment and the CD8 compartment contained a small share of clonotypes in common. Peaking faster, on day 5 versus 15, the secondary response was nonetheless weaker.

The starting material was PBMCs, obtained on the day of the yellow fever booster vaccination. The rearrangement links TRBV20-1 to TRBJ2-3; D call uncertain. This receptor was taken from a man aged 30-40 years who received the YFV17D yellow fever vaccine. CDR3 protein: CSARVAGTDTQYF. The CDR3 DNA follows: TGCAGTGCTAGAGTGGCAGGCACAGATACGCAGTATTTT.